This is a list of T cell receptor beta chains from one sample in a study of T cells in localized non-small cell lung cancer. The assay was immunoSEQ multiplex PCR, and TCRdb's table has in-frame clones only and misses some. The table records roughly 50,000 clones, roughly nine tenths of them present only once. The sample consisted of peripheral blood, taken before any cancer treatment. Receptor source: a man between 40 and 70 years old with stage I lung adenocarcinoma. The CDR3 runs from the conserved cysteine through the conserved F or W. The D gene is left open where the match is weak. Clone size is not always given. Where it is, it says once, few, many or a class for expanded clones.

TRBJ2-6,NA,TRBV19,NA,TGTGCCAGTAGTCCGACAGCTGGGGCCAACGTCCTGACTTTC,CASSPTAGANVLTF
TRBJ2-7,NA,TRBV10-3,NA,TGTGCCATCAGTGAGCCCAAACGATCCTACGAGCAGTACTTC,CAISEPKRSYEQYF
TRBJ2-3,NA,TRBV11-3,NA,TGTGCCAGCAGCCCCTTTGACGATACGCAGTATTTT,CASSPFDDTQYF
TRBJ2-3,NA,TRBV7-9,NA,TGTGCCAGCAGCCCCCCTCGGGTTAATACGCAGTATTTT,CASSPPRVNTQYF
TRBJ1-5,NA,TRBV11-2,NA,TGTGCCAGCAGCTTAGTTAGTAGATATAGCAATCAGCCCCAGCATTTT,CASSLVSRYSNQPQHF
TRBJ2-7,TRBD2,TRBV11-2,NA,TGTGCCAGCAGCCTAGGACTAGAACTCTACGAGCAGTACTTC,CASSLGLELYEQYF
TRBJ2-7,NA,TRBV30,NA,TGTGCCTGGAGAGAGGCTGGCCTATACGAGCAGTACTTC,CAWREAGLYEQYF
TRBJ1-1,NA,TRBV30,NA,TGTGCCTGGAGCCCGGGGTTCACTGAAGCTTTCTTT,CAWSPGFTEAFF
TRBJ2-5,NA,TRBV28,NA,TGTGCCAGCAGTTCCAGGGCGGCGGAGACCCAGTACTTC,CASSSRAAETQYF
TRBJ2-1,NA,TRBV7-2,NA,TGTGCCAGCAGCGCAACTTTCAGGGGGGGCCGGCCGGGCAATGAGCAGTTCTTC,CASSATFRGGRPGNEQFF
TRBJ2-6,NA,TRBV4-1,NA,TGCGCCAGCAGCCTCTATGGGGGACTGAGCTCTGGGGCCAACGTCCTGACTTTC,CASSLYGGLSSGANVLTF
TRBJ1-5,TRBD1,TRBV7-8,NA,TGTGCCAGACAGGGGTTTCAGCCCCAGCATTTT,CARQGFQPQHF
TRBJ2-7,NA,TRBV7-9,NA,TGTGCCAGCAGCTTAGGATACGGCTACGAGCAGTACTTC,CASSLGYGYEQYF
TRBJ2-5,TRBD1,TRBV5-4,NA,TGTGCCAGCAGCAAGACGACAGGGGGGCAAGAGACCCAGTACTTC,CASSKTTGGQETQYF
TRBJ2-5,NA,TRBV7-9,NA,TGTGCCAGCAGCCACTCGGCTGAGCCGACTCGGGAGACCCAGTACTTC,CASSHSAEPTRETQYF
TRBJ2-1,TRBD2,TRBV27,NA,TGTGCCACCGGGACTAGCGGCTACAATGAGCAGTTCTTC,CATGTSGYNEQFF
TRBJ1-3,NA,TRBV4-1,NA,TGCGCCAGCAGCCAAGATGCCCACAGGAGCTCTGGAAACACCATATATTTT,CASSQDAHRSSGNTIYF
TRBJ1-5,NA,TRBV7-2,once,TGTGCCAGCAGCCTGGCAGGGTTATTACAGCCCCAGCATTTT,CASSLAGLLQPQHF
TRBJ1-3,NA,TRBV29-1,NA,TGCAGCGTTGATGGGCAGAGTGGAAACACCATATATTTT,CSVDGQSGNTIYF
TRBJ2-1,NA,TRBV6-1,NA,TGTGCCAGCAGTGTTGCAGGCGGGCCGAACAATGAGCAGTTCTTC,CASSVAGGPNNEQFF
TRBJ2-7,NA,TRBV27,NA,TGTGCCAGCAGTTCCCCTGGCGAGCAGTACTTC,CASSSPGEQYF
TRBJ1-6,NA,TRBV30,NA,TGTGCCTGGAGGGGGTCCAGGGTTAATTCACCCCTCCACTTT,CAWRGSRVNSPLHF
TRBJ1-1,TRBD1,TRBV19,NA,TGTGCCAGTAGTACAGCCAGGGGGCGATGGAACACTGAAGCTTTCTTT,CASSTARGRWNTEAFF
TRBJ2-3,NA,TRBV29-1,NA,TGCAGCGTTGAAGAGTGGGGTCATAACCCCACAGATACGCAGTATTTT,CSVEEWGHNPTDTQYF
TRBJ2-1,NA,TRBV7-2,NA,TGTGCCAGCAGCCCCCAGGGGGGTGAGCAGTTCTTC,CASSPQGGEQFF
TRBJ2-3,TRBD1,TRBV11-2,NA,TGTGCCAGCAGCCACCCCCCGGGACAGCGAATAATAAGCACAGATACGCAGTATTTT,CASSHPPGQRIISTDTQYF
TRBJ2-7,TRBD1,TRBV10-2,NA,TGCGCCAGCAGTGTATGGGGTCAGGGGGACTCCTACGAGCAGTACTTC,CASSVWGQGDSYEQYF
TRBJ2-2,NA,TRBV19,once,TGTGCCAGTAGTGAGGACCAGGGGTCCGGGGAGCTGTTTTTT,CASSEDQGSGELFF
TRBJ2-1,TRBD2,TRBV19,NA,TGTGCCAGTAGTGTCGGACTAGCGGGAGGGCGTGAGCAGTTCTTC,CASSVGLAGGREQFF
TRBJ2-2,TRBD1,TRBV6-4,NA,TGTGCCAGCAGTGACGGGACAGGGGGCACCGGGGAGCTGTTTTTT,CASSDGTGGTGELFF
TRBJ1-6,NA,TRBV30,NA,TGTGCCTGGCAAAGCTCCTATAATTCACCCCTCCACTTT,CAWQSSYNSPLHF
TRBJ2-5,NA,TRBV7-8,NA,TGTGCCAGCAGCGTTAAAGAGACCCAGTACTTC,CASSVKETQYF
TRBJ2-2,NA,TRBV5-1,NA,TGCGCCAGCAGCCCCCAGGGGCGGGAGTACACCGGGGAGCTGTTTTTT,CASSPQGREYTGELFF
TRBJ2-7,NA,TRBV21-1,NA,TGTGCCAGCAGCAAAAAACCCTCGACCACCTACGAGCAGTACTTC,CASSKKPSTTYEQYF
TRBJ2-1,NA,TRBV6-5,NA,TGTGCCAGCAGTTACTCCCCAGGGTACAATGAGCAGTTCTTC,CASSYSPGYNEQFF
TRBJ2-7,TRBD1,TRBV10-2,few,TGCGCCAGCAGAGGCGGGACAGGCGGTGACGAGCAGTACTTC,CASRGGTGGDEQYF
TRBJ2-1,TRBD2,TRBV29-1,NA,TGCAGCGTTAGGACTAGCGGGAGGGCGTACAATGAGCAGTTCTTC,CSVRTSGRAYNEQFF
TRBJ1-4,NA,TRBV18,NA,TGTGCCAGCTCTCTCGCCGGTCCATCGGGGGAAAAACTGTTTTTT,CASSLAGPSGEKLFF
TRBJ2-3,TRBD1,TRBV13,once,TGTGCCAGCAGTCGCTCGACAGGGTTGACAGATACGCAGTATTTT,CASSRSTGLTDTQYF
TRBJ1-1,NA,TRBV7-2,NA,TGTGCCAGCAGCTTAGATGTGGACACTGAAGCTTTCTTT,CASSLDVDTEAFF
TRBJ2-2,TRBD2,TRBV2,NA,TGTGCCAGCAACCGGGAGGGAAGCGGGGAGCTGTTTTTT,CASNREGSGELFF
TRBJ1-1,NA,TRBV6-1,NA,TGTGCCAGCAGTAAGGGGGGGGTTGTCACTGAAGCTTTCTTT,CASSKGGVVTEAFF
TRBJ2-1,NA,TRBV5-6,once,TGTGCCAGCAGCTTGGAGGGAGGCGCGTCCTACAATGAGCAGTTCTTC,CASSLEGGASYNEQFF
TRBJ2-5,NA,TRBV29-1,NA,TGCAGCGTTGAAACTTTTACTAGCCGTAACCAAGAGACCCAGTACTTC,CSVETFTSRNQETQYF
TRBJ2-7,NA,TRBV13,NA,TGTGCCAGCAGCTTAGCACAGGAATTCACCGAGCAGTACTTC,CASSLAQEFTEQYF
TRBJ2-1,NA,TRBV19,NA,TGTGCCAGTAGTATTTTGGACACGTACAATGAGCAGTTCTTC,CASSILDTYNEQFF
TRBJ2-5,NA,TRBV5-1,NA,TGCGCCAGCAGCTCCCCTGGCCCTGACGCGTACTTC,CASSSPGPDAYF
TRBJ2-7,TRBD1,TRBV7-2,NA,TGTGCCAGCAGACTTAGGACAGGGGTCCCCTACGAGCAGTACTTC,CASRLRTGVPYEQYF
TRBJ1-1,NA,TRBV6-1,NA,TGTGCCAGCGACAGGAACACTGAAGCTTTCTTT,CASDRNTEAFF
TRBJ1-1,NA,TRBV23-1,NA,TGCGCCAGCCGAACGTTCGGGCCCTGTGAAGCTTTCTTT,CASRTFGPCEAFF
TRBJ2-1,TRBD2,TRBV4-2,NA,TGTGCCAGCAGCCAAGAACTAGCGATTAATGAGCAGTTCTTC,CASSQELAINEQFF